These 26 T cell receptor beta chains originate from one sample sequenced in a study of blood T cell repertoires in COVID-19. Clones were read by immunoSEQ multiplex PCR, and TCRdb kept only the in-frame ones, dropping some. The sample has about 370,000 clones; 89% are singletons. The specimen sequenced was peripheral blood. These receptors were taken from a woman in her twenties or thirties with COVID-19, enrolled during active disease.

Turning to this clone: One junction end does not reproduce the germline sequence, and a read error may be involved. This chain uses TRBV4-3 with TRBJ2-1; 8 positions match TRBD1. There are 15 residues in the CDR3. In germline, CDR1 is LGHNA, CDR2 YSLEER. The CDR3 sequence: CASSQDPGQANKQFF. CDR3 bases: TGCGCCAGCAGCCAAGACCCGGGACAGGCCAATAAGCAGTTCTTC.

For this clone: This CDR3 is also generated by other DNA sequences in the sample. The CDR3 loop is CASSLGRQETQYF. The CDR3, as DNA: TGTGCCAGCAGCTTAGGCCGGCAAGAGACCCAGTACTTC. The chain couples TRBV7-2 to TRBJ2-5, with unresolved D. V lost 1 base and J 2 bases, leaving 5 bases between the germline ends. The CDR3 sequence is 13 residues long. Germline V gives CDR1 SGHTA, CDR2 FQGNSA.

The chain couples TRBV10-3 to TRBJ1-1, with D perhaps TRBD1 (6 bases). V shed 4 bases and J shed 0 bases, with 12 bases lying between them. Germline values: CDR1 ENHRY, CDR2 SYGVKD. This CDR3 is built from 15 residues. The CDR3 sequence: CAISVGGGMNTEAFF. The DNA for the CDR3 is TGTGCCATCAGTGTAGGGGGGGGGATGAACACTGAAGCTTTCTTT.

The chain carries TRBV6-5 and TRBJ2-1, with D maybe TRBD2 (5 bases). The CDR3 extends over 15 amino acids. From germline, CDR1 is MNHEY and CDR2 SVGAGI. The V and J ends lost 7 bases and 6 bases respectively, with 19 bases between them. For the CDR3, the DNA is TGTGCCAGCACCCCGAGAGGGCCTAGGATCAATGAGCAGTTCTTC. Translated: CASTPRGPRINEQFF.

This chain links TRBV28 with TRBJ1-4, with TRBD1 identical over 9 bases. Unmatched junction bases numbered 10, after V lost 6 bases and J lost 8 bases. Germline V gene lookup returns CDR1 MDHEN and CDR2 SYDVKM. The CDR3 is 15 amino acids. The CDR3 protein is CASSLAGTGYEKLFF. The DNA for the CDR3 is TGTGCCAGCAGCCTAGCCGGGACAGGGTACGAAAAACTGTTTTTT.

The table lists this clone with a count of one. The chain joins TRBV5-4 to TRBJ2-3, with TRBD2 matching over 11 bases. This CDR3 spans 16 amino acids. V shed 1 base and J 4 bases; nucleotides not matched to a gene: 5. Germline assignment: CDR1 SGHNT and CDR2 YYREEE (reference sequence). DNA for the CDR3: TGTGCCAGCAGCTTGTCCACTAGCGGGAGCGCAGATACGCAGTATTTT. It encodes CASSLSTSGSADTQYF.

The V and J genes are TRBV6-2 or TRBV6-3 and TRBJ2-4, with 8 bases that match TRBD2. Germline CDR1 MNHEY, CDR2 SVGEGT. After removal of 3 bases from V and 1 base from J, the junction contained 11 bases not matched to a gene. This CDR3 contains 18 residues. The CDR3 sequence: CASSYVAGGSLAKNIQYF. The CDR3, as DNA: TGTGCCAGCAGTTATGTGGCGGGGGGCTCCCTTGCCAAAAACATTCAGTACTTC.

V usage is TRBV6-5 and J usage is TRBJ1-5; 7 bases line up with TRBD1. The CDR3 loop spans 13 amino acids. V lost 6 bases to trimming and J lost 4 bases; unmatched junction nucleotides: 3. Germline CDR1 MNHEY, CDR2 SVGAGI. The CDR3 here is CASSMGQNQPQHF. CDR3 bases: TGTGCCAGCAGCATGGGACAGAATCAGCCCCAGCATTTT.

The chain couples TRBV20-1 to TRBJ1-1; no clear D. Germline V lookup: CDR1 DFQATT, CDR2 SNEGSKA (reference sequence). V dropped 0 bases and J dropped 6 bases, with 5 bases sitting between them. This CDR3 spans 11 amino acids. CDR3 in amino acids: CSARENSEAFF. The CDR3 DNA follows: TGCAGTGCTAGAGAAAACTCTGAAGCTTTCTTT.

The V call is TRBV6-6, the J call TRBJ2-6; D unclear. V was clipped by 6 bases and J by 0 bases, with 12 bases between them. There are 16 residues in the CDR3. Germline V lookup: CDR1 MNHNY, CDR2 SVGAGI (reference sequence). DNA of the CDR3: TGTGCCAGCAGCCAAGACATACTCTCTGGGGCCAACGTCCTGACTTTC. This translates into CASSQDILSGANVLTF.

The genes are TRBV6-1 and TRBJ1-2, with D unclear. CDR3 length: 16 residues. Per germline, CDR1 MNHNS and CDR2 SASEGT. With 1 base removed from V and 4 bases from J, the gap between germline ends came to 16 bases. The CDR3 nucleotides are TGTGCCAGCAGTGAAGGGGAGAGGTTTGGGTTCTATGGCTACACCTTC. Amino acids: CASSEGERFGFYGYTF.

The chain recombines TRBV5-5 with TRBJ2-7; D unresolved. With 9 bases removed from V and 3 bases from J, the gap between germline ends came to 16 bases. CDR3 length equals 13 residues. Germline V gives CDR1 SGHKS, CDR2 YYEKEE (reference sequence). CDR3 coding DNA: TGTGCCACCGCGGCTCCGGGTTTCTACGAGCAGTACTTC. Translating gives CATAAPGFYEQYF.

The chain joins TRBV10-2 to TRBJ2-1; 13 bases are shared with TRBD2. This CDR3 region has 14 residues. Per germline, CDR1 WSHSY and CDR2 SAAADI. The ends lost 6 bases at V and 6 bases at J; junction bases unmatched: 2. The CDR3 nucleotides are TGCGCCAGCAGCGGGACTAGCGGGATCAATGAGCAGTTCTTC. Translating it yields CASSGTSGINEQFF.

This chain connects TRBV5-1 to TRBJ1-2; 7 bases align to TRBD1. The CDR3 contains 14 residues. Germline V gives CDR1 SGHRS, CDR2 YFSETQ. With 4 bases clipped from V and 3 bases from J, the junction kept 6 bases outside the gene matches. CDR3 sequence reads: CASSGGTAHYGYTF. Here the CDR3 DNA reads TGCGCCAGCAGCGGAGGGACAGCGCACTATGGCTACACCTTC.

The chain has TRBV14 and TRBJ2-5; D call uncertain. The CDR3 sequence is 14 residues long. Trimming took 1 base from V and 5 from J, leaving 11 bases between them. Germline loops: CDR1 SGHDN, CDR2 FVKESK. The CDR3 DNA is TGTGCCAGCAGCCAAGTTCCGGTCTTGGAGACCCAGTACTTC. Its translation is CASSQVPVLETQYF.

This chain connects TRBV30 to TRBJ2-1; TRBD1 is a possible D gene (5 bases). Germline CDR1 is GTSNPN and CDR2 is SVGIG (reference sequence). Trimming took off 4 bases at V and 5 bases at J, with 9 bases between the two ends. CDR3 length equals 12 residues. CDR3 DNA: TGTGCCTGGACAGGGCCCGACAATGAGCAGTTCTTC. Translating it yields CAWTGPDNEQFF.

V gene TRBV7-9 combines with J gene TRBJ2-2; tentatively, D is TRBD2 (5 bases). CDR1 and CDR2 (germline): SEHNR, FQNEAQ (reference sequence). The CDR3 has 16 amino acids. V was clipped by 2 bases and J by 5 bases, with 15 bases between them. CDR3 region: CASSLLTGITTGELFF. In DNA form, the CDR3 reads TGTGCCAGCAGCTTATTAACGGGGATAACTACCGGGGAGCTGTTTTTT.

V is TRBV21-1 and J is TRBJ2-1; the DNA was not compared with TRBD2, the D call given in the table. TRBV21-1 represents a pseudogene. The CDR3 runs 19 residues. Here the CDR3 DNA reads TGTGCCAGCAGCAAAGCGGGCACAACGGGACTAGCTGGCTACAATGAGCAGTTCTTC. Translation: CASSKAGTTGLAGYNEQFF.

The CDR3 region is CASSAGRGNQPQHF. In DNA, the CDR3 is TGTGCCAGCAGCGCAGGTAGGGGGAATCAGCCCCAGCATTTT. The gene calls are TRBV7-2 and TRBJ1-5; D may be TRBD1 (6 bases). Trimming pared 5 bases from V and 4 bases from J, leaving 12 bases between. CDR1 and CDR2 from the germline V gene are SGHTA and FQGNSA. CDR3 size: 14 residues.

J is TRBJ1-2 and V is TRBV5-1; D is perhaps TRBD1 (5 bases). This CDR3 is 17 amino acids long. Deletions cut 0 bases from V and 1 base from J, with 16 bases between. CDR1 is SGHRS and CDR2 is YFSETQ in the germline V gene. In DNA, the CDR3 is TGCGCCAGCAGCTTGGCCCCGCAAGGGGCTGGTAACTATGGCTACACCTTC. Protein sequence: CASSLAPQGAGNYGYTF. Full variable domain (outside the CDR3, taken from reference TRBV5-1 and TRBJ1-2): KAGVTQTPRYLIKTRGQQVTLSCSPISGHRSVSWYQQTPGQGLQFLFEYFSETQRNKGNFPGRFSGRQFSNSRSEMNVSTLELGDSALYLCASSLAPQGAGNYGYTFGSGTRLTVV.

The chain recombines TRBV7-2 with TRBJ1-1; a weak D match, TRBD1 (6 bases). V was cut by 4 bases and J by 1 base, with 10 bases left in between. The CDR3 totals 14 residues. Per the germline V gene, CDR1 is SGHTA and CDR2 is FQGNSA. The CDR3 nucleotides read TGTGCCAGCAGCTACGCGACAGGGAACACTGAAGCTTTCTTT. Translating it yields CASSYATGNTEAFF. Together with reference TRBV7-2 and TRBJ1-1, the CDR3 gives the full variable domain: GAGVSQSPSNKVTEKGKDVELRCDPISGHTALYWYRQSLGQGLEFLIYFQGNSAPDKSGLPSDRFSAERTGGSVSTLTIQRTQQEDSAVYLCASSYATGNTEAFFGQGTRLTVV.

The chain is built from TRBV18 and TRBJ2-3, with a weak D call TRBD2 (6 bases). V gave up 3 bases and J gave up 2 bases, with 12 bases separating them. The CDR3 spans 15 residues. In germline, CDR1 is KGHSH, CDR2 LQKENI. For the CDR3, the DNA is TGTGCCAGCTCACCTGCGGGGCGAGCCACAGATACGCAGTATTTT. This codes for CASSPAGRATDTQYF.

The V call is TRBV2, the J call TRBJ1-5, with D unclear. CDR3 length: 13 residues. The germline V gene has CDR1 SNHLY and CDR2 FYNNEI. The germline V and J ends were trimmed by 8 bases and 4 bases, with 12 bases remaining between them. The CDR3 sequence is CASGGEENQPQHF. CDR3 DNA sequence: TGTGCCAGCGGCGGGGAGGAGAATCAGCCCCAGCATTTT.

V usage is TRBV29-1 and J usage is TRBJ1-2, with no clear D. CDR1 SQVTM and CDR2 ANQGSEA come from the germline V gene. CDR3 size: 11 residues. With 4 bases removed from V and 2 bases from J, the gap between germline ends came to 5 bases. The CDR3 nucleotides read TGCAGCGTTGGGCAGAACTATGGCTACACCTTC. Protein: CSVGQNYGYTF.

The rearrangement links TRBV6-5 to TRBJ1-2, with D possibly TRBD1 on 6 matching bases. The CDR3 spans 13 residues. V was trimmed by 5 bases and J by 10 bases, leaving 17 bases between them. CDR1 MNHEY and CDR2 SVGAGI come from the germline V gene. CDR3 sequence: CASSPRDISSYTF. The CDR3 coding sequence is TGTGCCAGCAGTCCCCGGGACATCTCCTCCTACACCTTC.

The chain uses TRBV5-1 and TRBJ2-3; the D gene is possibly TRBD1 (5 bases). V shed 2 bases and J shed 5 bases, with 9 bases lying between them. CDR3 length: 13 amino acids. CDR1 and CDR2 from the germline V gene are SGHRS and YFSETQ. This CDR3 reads CASSFRVRDTQYF. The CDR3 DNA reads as TGCGCCAGCAGCTTCAGGGTAAGAGATACGCAGTATTTT.